The following is a T cell receptor beta chain sequence with its context. There are 13 residues in the CDR3. V lost 7 bases and J lost 4; bases outside the gene matches: 9. Germline V gene data show CDR1 as SQVTM and CDR2 as ANQGSEA. Profiling relied on immunoSEQ multiplex PCR, and the TCRdb table lists in-frame clones only, not all of them. This table holds approximately 170,000 clones, approximately 90% found once. This entry is derived from a study of blood T cell repertoires in COVID-19. The rearrangement uses TRBV29-1 and TRBJ1-2; 7 positions agree with TRBD1. The receptor was isolated from a man in his fifties who had recovered from COVID-19. Material: peripheral blood. The DNA for the CDR3 is TGCAGCGCAAACACCGACAGGGCCTATGGCTACACCTTC. Its translation is CSANTDRAYGYTF.